The clone carrying this T cell receptor beta chain was counted at least ten times. Its antigen is currently unknown. Scientists made TCR beta libraries using quantitative 5'-RACE with molecular barcodes. TCRdb ran MiXCR on the 5' RACE reads and lists one entry per CDR3 protein. The sample lists 200,000 or so distinct CDR3 sequences; 15% to 20% were seen once. In germline, CDR1 is SGHRS, CDR2 YFSETQ. The CDR3 covers 13 residues. V lost 3 bases to trimming and J lost 4 bases, with 10 bases between them. This sample was taken from a study of CD8 T cells in ankylosing spondylitis. The study's findings and limits: It appeared that ankylosing spondylitis blood was characterized by a TCR beta motif of about eight highly homologous variants.

This chain joins TRBV5-1 and TRBJ1-1; D call uncertain. This receptor was identified in a male donor between 10 and 30 years old with ankylosing spondylitis or in good health (not recorded which). The sequenced sample was blood, either unsorted or a sorted T cell fraction (not recorded which). CDR3 in DNA: TGCGCCAGCAGCTCCAACACAGCCACTGAAGCTTTCTTT. It specifies CASSSNTATEAFF.